The 9 T cell receptor beta chains below all came from one sample that was sequenced in a study of shared clonotypes between healthy human individuals. The naive CD8 subset, CD45RO-negative cells positively selected for CCR7, excluded terminally differentiated effector memory CD45RA+ cells. Assay used: immunoSEQ multiplex PCR; TCRdb lists only in-frame clones, some missing. This table holds 650,000 to 800,000 clones, 90% to 95% found once. Sequencing was carried out using naive CD8+ T cells sorted from blood. These receptors were taken from a young man in good health.

The chain uses TRBV4-3 and TRBJ2-1; TRBD2 matches at 10 bases. The CDR3 runs to 16 residues. Germline V gene data show CDR1 as LGHNA and CDR2 as YSLEER. After removal of 3 bases from V and 0 bases from J, the junction contained 2 bases not matched to a gene. CDR3 sequence: CASSHPSGSSYNEQFF. CDR3 DNA: TGCGCCAGCAGCCACCCTAGCGGGAGCTCCTACAATGAGCAGTTCTTC.

The chain recombines TRBV4-2 with TRBJ1-3; D is unclear. From germline, CDR1 is LGHNA and CDR2 YNFKEQ. V lost 1 base to trimming and J lost 0 bases, with 10 bases between them. CDR3 length: 16 residues. CDR3 bases: TGTGCCAGCAGCCAAGTAGAGGCAACCTCTGGAAACACCATATATTTT. It yields the protein CASSQVEATSGNTIYF.

This rearrangement joins TRBV5-1 to TRBJ2-1, with 8 bases that match TRBD1. Germline V gene data show CDR1 as SGHRS and CDR2 as YFSETQ. The CDR3 is made up of 19 amino acids. The J segment lost 8 bases and the V segment lost 0 bases, leaving 19 bases of the junction unmatched. CDR3 sequence reads: CASSLGQGSVFYSTDEQFF. CDR3 sequence (DNA): TGCGCCAGCAGCTTGGGACAGGGGTCAGTCTTTTACTCTACTGATGAGCAGTTCTTC.

The V call is TRBV7-9, the J call TRBJ1-4, with 7 bases that match TRBD1. The V gene's germline CDR1 is SEHNR and CDR2 FQNEAQ (reference sequence). The CDR3 runs to 16 residues. V lost 4 bases to trimming and J lost 1 base; unmatched junction nucleotides: 6. Here the CDR3 reads CASSSDREQTNEKLFF. CDR3 bases: TGTGCCAGCAGCTCCGACAGGGAACAAACTAATGAAAAACTGTTTTTT.

CDR3 DNA: TGTGCCAGCAGTTACTCTCCAGCGTGGGGCTACACCTTC. Encoded protein: CASSYSPAWGYTF. This chain uses TRBV6-5 with TRBJ1-2; D is uncertain. The CDR3 totals 13 residues. Trimming shortened V by 0 bases and J by 8 bases, and 10 bases separated the two germline ends. Germline assignment: CDR1 MNHEY and CDR2 SVGAGI.

The chain carries TRBV2 and TRBJ2-3; 11 bases map to TRBD2. V lost 4 bases to trimming and J lost 3 bases; unmatched junction nucleotides: 9. Per germline, CDR1 SNHLY and CDR2 FYNNEI. This CDR3 spans 17 amino acids. The CDR3: CASSGPLAGGRTDTQYF. CDR3 coding DNA: TGTGCCAGCAGTGGACCGCTAGCGGGAGGAAGGACAGATACGCAGTATTTT.

This clone has just one count. This sample includes further DNA sequences coding for the same CDR3. This rearrangement joins TRBV7-9 to TRBJ2-7; 11 bases line up with TRBD2. Per the germline V gene, CDR1 is SEHNR and CDR2 is FQNEAQ (reference sequence). CDR3 length: 15 amino acids. With V trimmed by 5 bases and J by 0 bases, 3 bases remained unmatched. The CDR3, as DNA: TGTGCCAGCAGCATAACTAGCGGGAGCTCCTACGAGCAGTACTTC. It codes for CASSITSGSSYEQYF. Filled out from reference TRBV7-9 and TRBJ2-7, the complete variable domain reads DTGVSQNPRHKITKRGQNVTFRCDPISEHNRLYWYRQTLGQGPEFLTYFQNEAQLEKSRLLSDRFSAERPKGSFSTLEIQRTEQGDSAMYLCASSITSGSSYEQYFGPGTRLTVT.

This clone was seen at least ten times. The V call is TRBV9, the J call TRBJ2-5; 9 bases fit TRBD2. CDR1 is SGDLS, CDR2 YYNGEE, per germline. Germline trimming cut 3 bases from V and 5 bases from J; bases unmatched to any gene: 8. The CDR3 loop spans 15 amino acids. CDR3 loop: CASSEGLAVFETQYF. In DNA form, the CDR3 reads TGTGCCAGCAGCGAGGGACTAGCAGTTTTTGAGACCCAGTACTTC.

V and J are TRBV9 and TRBJ2-3; 11 bases map to TRBD2. This CDR3 is 16 amino acids long. V was clipped by 2 bases and J by 6 bases; unmatched bases: 8. The germline CDR1 and CDR2 sequences are SGDLS and YYNGEE. The DNA for the CDR3 is TGTGCCAGCAGCGTCGAACTAGCGGGAGCCTCGGATACGCAGTATTTT. It is translated as CASSVELAGASDTQYF.